In its sample, the clone carrying this TCR beta chain was seen many times. Per germline, CDR1 SGHRS and CDR2 YFSETQ. The CDR3 is made up of 15 amino acids. V lost 7 bases to trimming and J lost 5 bases; unmatched junction nucleotides: 10. Unique molecular identifiers were incorporated when the TCRbeta library was constructed. TCRdb re-called the PCR reads with MiXCR, one entry per CDR3 protein. The table records approximately 400,000 distinct CDR3 sequences, approximately 11% of them present only once. The entry originates in a study of T-cell reconstitution after alpha-beta-depleted transplantation in children.

This TCR came from a human donor who donated a stem cell graft to a child with acute myeloid leukemia. This specimen consisted of PBMCs from the stem cell graft donor, obtained from the stem cell graft. The chain couples TRBV5-1 to TRBJ2-5; the match to TRBD2 covers 11 bases. For the CDR3, the DNA is TGCGCCAGCTCCCGAACTAGCGGGAGCCTGGAGACCCAGTACTTC. Translated, it gives CASSRTSGSLETQYF.